This TCR beta chain appears in the sequencing data of a study of T cells in Graves' hyperthyroidism and ophthalmopathy. For the study at large: Blood was drawn when the patient was first diagnosed and still untreated.

For ophthalmopathy patients, the Clinical Activity Score was at least 3 and the NOSPECS grade at least 4; duration was under 3 months. Researchers barred patients who had uncontrolled infection, other autoimmune disease, pregnancy or lactation. The PBMCs studied were ones that came from about 10 ml fresh peripheral blood. TCR beta CDR3 regions were amplified from RNA transcripts. The TCR CDR3 was amplified in a first-round RT-PCR using the HTBI primer set. TCRdb re-analysed the multiplex PCR reads in MiXCR, keeping a single row per CDR3 protein. In the table there are around 600,000 distinct CDR3 sequences, more than 15% of which are singletons. This clonotype was found a few times. The junction departs from germline at one end; a sequencing error may be responsible. The material sequenced was blood. The sequence was collected from a woman aged 40 to 50 with Graves' ophthalmopathy.

The CDR3 loop is CASSLASTAYDQYF. CDR3 sequence (DNA): TGTGCCAGCAGCTTAGCTTCGACAGCGTACGATCAGTACTTC. V and J are TRBV7-9 and TRBJ2-7; D is possibly TRBD1 (5 bases). This CDR3 has 14 residues. CDR1 SEHNR and CDR2 FQNEAQ come from the germline V gene (reference sequence).